The 20 T cell receptor beta chains below all came from one sample that was sequenced in a study of early T cells in non-severe SARS-CoV-2 infection. MiXCR was run by TCRdb on the 5' RACE reads, yielding one entry per CDR3 protein. The sample holds more than 55,000 distinct CDR3 sequences, less than 15% seen once. The input for sequencing was whole blood, taken at baseline. Source of these receptors: an adult who was a healthcare worker with PCR-confirmed SARS-CoV-2 infection or an uninfected control (not recorded which).

This clonotype appeared many times. The gene calls are TRBV12-3 or TRBV12-4 and TRBJ2-1; 12 bases align to TRBD2. V lost 4 bases to trimming and J lost 9 bases; unmatched junction nucleotides: 4. This CDR3 spans 14 amino acids. CDR3 bases: TGTGCCAGCAGTTCTGGACTAGCGGGAACTGAGCAGTTCTTC. It encodes CASSSGLAGTEQFF.

The rearrangement links TRBV29-1 to TRBJ2-4, with D possibly being TRBD1 (6 bases). CDR3 length: 12 residues. V lost 5 bases and J lost 7, with 12 bases in between. Germline values: CDR1 SQVTM, CDR2 ANQGSEA. CDR3 sequence: CSVIQGPNIQYF. DNA for the CDR3: TGCAGCGTTATACAGGGACCTAACATTCAGTACTTC. The entire variable domain, with the rest obtained from reference TRBV29-1 and TRBJ2-4, is as follows: SAVISQKPSRDICQRGTSLTIQCQVDSQVTMMFWYRQQPGQSLTLIATANQGSEATYESGFVIDKFPISRPNLTFSTLTVSNMSPEDSSIYLCSVIQGPNIQYFGAGTRLSVL.

This clonotype has more than one count but fewer than ten. This chain joins TRBV12-3 or TRBV12-4 and TRBJ2-3; D unresolved. V lost 6 bases and J 4 bases, leaving 8 bases between the germline ends. This CDR3 is built from 12 residues. In nucleotides, the CDR3 is TGTGCCAGCAGCCAAACCTCAGATACGCAGTATTTT. It specifies CASSQTSDTQYF.

The sample holds a few counts of this clonotype. V usage is TRBV10-1 and J usage is TRBJ2-1; 9 bases align to TRBD2. Looked up from germline, CDR1 is WNHNN and CDR2 is SYGVQD (reference sequence). The CDR3 consists of 13 residues. V was clipped by 9 bases and J by 7 bases; unmatched bases: 7. The CDR3 DNA reads as TGCGCCAGGGCCGGGACTAGCATGAATGAGCAGTTCTTC. Residues: CARAGTSMNEQFF.

This clonotype turned up a few times. V is TRBV27 and J is TRBJ2-1, with a possible D match to TRBD1 (7 bases). Germline V lookup: CDR1 MNHEY, CDR2 SMNVEV (reference sequence). The ends were cut back, 2 bases at V and 2 bases at J, with 13 bases in the middle. The CDR3 spans 16 residues. CDR3 DNA: TGTGCCAGCAGTTTAGAGGAGGGGGCGCCCTACAATGAGCAGTTCTTC. Protein: CASSLEEGAPYNEQFF.

The rearrangement joins TRBV9 to TRBJ2-5; TRBD1 agrees at 7 bases. This CDR3 is 15 amino acids long. Germline lookup yields CDR1 SGDLS and CDR2 YYNGEE. Trimming at V came to 4 bases and at J to 3 bases, leaving 9 bases not matched to a gene. CDR3 residues: CASSPGQVWKETQYF. For the CDR3, the DNA is TGTGCCAGCAGCCCCGGACAGGTCTGGAAAGAGACCCAGTACTTC.

This clonotype turned up a few times. This chain connects TRBV24-1 to TRBJ2-4; 11 positions match TRBD1. The CDR3 runs to 16 residues. The V segment lost 2 bases and the J segment 6 bases; nucleotides outside the gene matches: 5. From germline, CDR1 is KGHDR and CDR2 SFDVKD. The CDR3 sequence is CATSDSDRGLGNIQYF. For the CDR3, the DNA is TGTGCCACCAGTGATTCGGACAGGGGGCTAGGAAACATTCAGTACTTC.

This clonotype was observed a handful of times. This chain links TRBV6-2 or TRBV6-3 with TRBJ1-1; TRBD1 aligns across 9 bases. The CDR3 runs to 14 residues. Germline CDR1 is MNHEY and CDR2 is SVGEGT. The V segment lost 6 bases and the J segment 4 bases; nucleotides outside the gene matches: 6. CDR3 sequence reads: CASRDPGQGTEAFF. The CDR3 coding sequence is TGTGCCAGCAGAGATCCGGGACAGGGCACTGAAGCTTTCTTT.

The V gene is TRBV28, the J gene TRBJ2-7; no clear D. Germline assignment: CDR1 MDHEN and CDR2 SYDVKM. The CDR3 length is 11 residues. Trimming cost V 8 bases and J 3 bases, with 8 bases left between them. The CDR3 sequence is CASRSLYEQYF. In DNA, the CDR3 is TGTGCCAGCCGCTCCCTCTACGAGCAGTACTTC. The full variable domain, its missing parts supplied by reference TRBV28 and TRBJ2-7, is DVKVTQSSRYLVKRTGEKVFLECVQDMDHENMFWYRQDPGLGLRLIYFSYDVKMKEKGDIPEGYSVSREKKERFSLILESASTNQTSMYLCASRSLYEQYFGPGTRLTVT.

This clonotype appeared a few times. The chain recombines TRBV20-1 with TRBJ2-5, with D possibly matching TRBD2 (6 bases). The CDR3 is made up of 14 amino acids. Germline V lookup: CDR1 DFQATT, CDR2 SNEGSKA (reference sequence). V was shortened by 6 bases and J by 2 bases, with 16 bases between the two germline ends. The CDR3 reads CSAQSGRTQETQYF. CDR3 bases: TGCAGTGCCCAATCGGGGAGGACACAAGAGACCCAGTACTTC.

This clonotype was picked up many times. The chain uses TRBV12-3 or TRBV12-4 and TRBJ2-7; D is possibly TRBD2 (5 bases). V was pared by 6 bases and J by 5 bases, with 17 bases between. CDR3 length: 14 amino acids. This chain's CDR3 is CASSNLGSVHEQYF. CDR3 coding DNA: TGTGCCAGCAGCAACTTGGGGAGTGTCCACGAGCAGTACTTC.

This clonotype was counted many times. This chain joins TRBV4-3 and TRBJ2-3; D may be TRBD1 or TRBD2 (5 bases each). V lost 0 bases and J lost 8, with 15 bases in between. Germline V gene data show CDR1 as LGHNA and CDR2 as YSLEER. The CDR3 extends over 15 amino acids. CDR3 sequence: CASSQERGLWSTQYF. The CDR3 DNA follows: TGCGCCAGCAGCCAAGAACGGGGCCTGTGGAGTACGCAGTATTTT.

The sample holds many counts of this clonotype. V usage is TRBV5-6 and J usage is TRBJ2-7, with D hard to call. In germline, CDR1 is SGHDT, CDR2 YYEEEE. This CDR3 has 12 amino acids. V lost 2 bases and J lost 5, with 8 bases in between. The CDR3 coding sequence is TGTGCCAGCAGCTTCCCAGCCCACGAGCAGTACTTC. Protein sequence: CASSFPAHEQYF.

The rearrangement joins TRBV29-1 to TRBJ1-1, with 8 bases fitting TRBD1. CDR1 SQVTM and CDR2 ANQGSEA come from the germline V gene. V was pared by 8 bases and J by 1 base, with 9 bases of the junction left unmatched. The CDR3 loop spans 14 amino acids. The CDR3 here is CSTRQGLTNTEAFF. Written as DNA, the CDR3 is TGCAGCACCCGACAGGGGTTGACGAACACTGAAGCTTTCTTT.

As DNA, the CDR3 is TGTGCCAGCAGCTTAGGAGCCTGGAATACGCAGTATTTT. It specifies CASSLGAWNTQYF. The chain uses TRBV7-6 and TRBJ2-3; D remains unclear. The CDR3 totals 13 residues. Per the germline V gene, CDR1 is SGHVS and CDR2 is FNYEAQ. Trimming stripped 1 base from V and 7 bases from J, with 9 bases between.

This clonotype was counted between two and nine times. The DNA is omitted, as the CDR3 cannot be located on it reliably, and the CDR3 follows TCRdb's listing. The V gene is TRBV21-1, the J gene TRBJ2-2; the table's D call, TRBD1, was not checked against the DNA. TRBV21-1 is labeled a pseudogene. The CDR3 contains 16 residues when both ends are counted. The CDR3 spells CASSAEGGGTPGSCFF.

This clonotype was seen a handful of times. The V call is TRBV5-5, the J call TRBJ1-2; the D gene is possibly TRBD1 (5 bases). Germline CDR1 and CDR2: SGHKS and YYEKEE (reference sequence). The V and J ends lost 4 bases and 0 bases respectively, with 13 bases between them. CDR3 size: 15 residues. This CDR3 is CASSITGVANYGYTF. The CDR3 DNA reads as TGTGCCAGCAGCATAACAGGCGTAGCTAACTATGGCTACACCTTC.

The V call is TRBV5-1, the J call TRBJ1-1; 9 bases agree with TRBD1. Trimming cost V 3 bases and J 8 bases; bases outside gene matches: 8. The germline CDR1 and CDR2 sequences are SGHRS and YFSETQ. The CDR3 covers 14 residues. The CDR3 bases are TGCGCCAGCAGCTGGGGGACAGGGTATCAAGAAGCTTTCTTT. Translating it yields CASSWGTGYQEAFF.

This clonotype was recorded many times. CDR3 DNA: TGTGCCAGCAGCTTACCCACAGGGGTGGGAACTGAAGCTTTCTTT. Encoded protein: CASSLPTGVGTEAFF. The chain links TRBV7-9 to TRBJ1-1; 7 positions agree with TRBD1. Trimming removed 2 bases from V and 5 bases from J; junction bases left unmatched: 8. Germline loops: CDR1 SEHNR, CDR2 FQNEAQ (reference sequence). There are 15 residues in the CDR3.

The rearrangement uses TRBV7-9 and TRBJ2-1; 9 positions agree with TRBD2. The CDR3 totals 14 residues. The ends lost 6 bases at V and 6 bases at J; junction bases unmatched: 6. Germline V lookup: CDR1 SEHNR, CDR2 FQNEAQ (reference sequence). The CDR3, as DNA: TGTGCCAGCAGGTCACTTAGCGGGGGCAATGAGCAGTTCTTC. Protein product: CASRSLSGGNEQFF.